The following is a TCR beta chain sequence with its context. As yet, its antigen is unknown. This sample is drawn from a study of T-cell reconstitution after alpha-beta-depleted transplantation in children. Unique molecular identifiers were used to barcode this TCRbeta library. MiXCR, run by TCRdb on the PCR reads, gives a single entry per CDR3 protein. The sample lists about a million distinct CDR3 sequences, about 29% occurring once. Whole-study findings and limits: T-cell numbers and diversity, one year after transplant, stemmed largely from T cells that were newly produced. At around two months after transplant, the alpha-beta T cells were reportedly derived from several hundred expanded clones that came from non-depleted graft cells.

The CDR3 is 15 residues long. Deletions cut 6 bases from V and 0 bases from J, with 14 bases between. CDR1 and CDR2 (germline): MDHEN, SYDVKM. This chain uses TRBV28 with TRBJ1-1; D is uncertain. The receptor was derived from a boy under two years old who had a stem cell transplant for SCID, so the T cells may come from the graft donor. The sequenced sample was PBMCs, mostly from graft donor cells, obtained 360 days after TCRalphabeta/CD19-depleted stem cell transplant. Here the CDR3 reads CASSTLGRMNTEAFF. The CDR3 nucleotides are TGTGCCAGCAGCACACTCGGACGGATGAACACTGAAGCTTTCTTT. The entire variable domain, with the rest obtained from reference TRBV28 and TRBJ1-1, is as follows: DVKVTQSSRYLVKRTGEKVFLECVQDMDHENMFWYRQDPGLGLRLIYFSYDVKMKEKGDIPEGYSVSREKKERFSLILESASTNQTSMYLCASSTLGRMNTEAFFGQGTRLTVV.